This TCR beta chain came from a study of shared clonotypes between healthy human individuals. As for the study in general: Per-donor plates numbered three CD4 naive, three CD4 memory, two CD8 naive and one CD8 memory.

Germline trimming cut 1 base from V and 5 bases from J; bases unmatched to any gene: 16. The CDR3 length is 19 residues. The germline gives CDR1 MGHRA, CDR2 YSYEKL. DNA at around 200 ng, some 31,000 T cell genomes, went into sorted-subset replicate PCRs. Original processing notes: Sequence data from immunoSEQ were junction-only and lacked quality scores; consequently, filtering differed. Assay used: immunoSEQ multiplex PCR; TCRdb lists only in-frame clones, some missing. V and J calls plus clone size are reproduced from that table; the DNA served to infer D and trimming. The sample holds nearly 750,000 clones; approximately 77% are singletons and the top ten take under 2%.

Material for sequencing was memory CD4+ T cells sorted from blood. Subset indicated: CD45RA-negative fraction. The genes are TRBV4-1 and TRBJ2-5; 10 nucleotides line up with TRBD2. This receptor was identified in a woman in her 30s in good health. CDR3 DNA: TGCGCCAGCAGCCAAGGAACGCTAGCGGGAGAGGGGGACTGGGAGACCCAGTACTTC. Protein product: CASSQGTLAGEGDWETQYF.